This T cell receptor (beta chain) appears in the sequencing data of a study of blood T cell repertoires in COVID-19. Study overall: Samples taken during acute and convalescent COVID-19 were collected in the United States, Italy and Spain.

In the authors' workflow: Estimation of nucleated cell counts was performed using reference gene primer amplification. Libraries were prepared by immunoSEQ multiplex PCR; TCRdb keeps only in-frame clonotypes and omits some of them. V and J calls and clone size are copied from that table; D and trimming were computed from the DNA. The sample consists of about 310,000 clones, around 84% of them appearing once. The V gene's germline CDR1 is GTSNPN and CDR2 SVGIG (reference sequence). The CDR3 sequence is 14 residues long. Between the trimmed V and J ends, which lost 2 bases and 2 bases, there was a span of 13 bases.

The chain combines TRBV30 with TRBJ2-7, with a weak D call TRBD1 (5 bases). The sequenced sample consisted of peripheral blood. The receptor was derived from a man aged 65-85 years with acute or convalescent COVID-19. DNA of the CDR3: TGTGCCTGGAGTAAAGGGGCCCTCGCCTACGAGCAGTACTTC. This codes for CAWSKGALAYEQYF.